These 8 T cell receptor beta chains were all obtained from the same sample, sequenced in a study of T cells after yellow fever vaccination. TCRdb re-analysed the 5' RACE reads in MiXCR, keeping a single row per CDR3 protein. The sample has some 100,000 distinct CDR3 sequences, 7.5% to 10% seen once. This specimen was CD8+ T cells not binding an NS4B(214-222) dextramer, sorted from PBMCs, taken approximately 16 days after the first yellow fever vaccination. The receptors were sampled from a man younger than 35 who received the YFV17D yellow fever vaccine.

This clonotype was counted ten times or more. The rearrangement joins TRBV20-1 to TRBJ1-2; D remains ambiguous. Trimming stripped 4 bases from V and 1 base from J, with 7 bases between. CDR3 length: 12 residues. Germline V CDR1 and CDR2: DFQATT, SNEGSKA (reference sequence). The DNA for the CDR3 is TGCAGTGCTACCGACGTTAACTATGGCTACACCTTC. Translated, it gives CSATDVNYGYTF.

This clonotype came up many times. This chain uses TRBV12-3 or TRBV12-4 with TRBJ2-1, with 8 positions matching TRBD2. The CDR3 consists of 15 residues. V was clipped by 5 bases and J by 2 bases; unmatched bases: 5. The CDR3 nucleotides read TGTGCCAGCAGTACTCTAGCGGGTCCCTACAATGAGCAGTTCTTC. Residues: CASSTLAGPYNEQFF.

CDR3 amino acids: CASSEGLAGLSEQFF. In DNA form, the CDR3 reads TGCGCCAGCAGCGAGGGACTAGCGGGGTTAAGTGAGCAGTTCTTC. The rearrangement joins TRBV5-1 to TRBJ2-1; 13 nucleotides line up with TRBD2. Germline V lookup: CDR1 SGHRS, CDR2 YFSETQ. The CDR3 runs 15 residues. Losses at the gene ends were 4 bases for V and 9 bases for J; bases not matched to a gene: 7.

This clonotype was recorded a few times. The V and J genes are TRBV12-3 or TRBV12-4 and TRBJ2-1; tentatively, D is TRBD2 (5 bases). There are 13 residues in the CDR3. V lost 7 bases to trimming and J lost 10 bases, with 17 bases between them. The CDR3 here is CASKKSEASEQFF. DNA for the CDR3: TGTGCCAGCAAAAAAAGTGAGGCTAGCGAGCAGTTCTTC.

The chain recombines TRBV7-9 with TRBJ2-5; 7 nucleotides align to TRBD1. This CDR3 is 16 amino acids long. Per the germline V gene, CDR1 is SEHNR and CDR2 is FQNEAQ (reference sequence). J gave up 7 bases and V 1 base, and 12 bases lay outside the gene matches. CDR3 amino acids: CASSLVETGPRVTQYF. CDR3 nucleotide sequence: TGTGCCAGCAGCTTAGTGGAGACAGGGCCCAGGGTGACCCAGTACTTC.

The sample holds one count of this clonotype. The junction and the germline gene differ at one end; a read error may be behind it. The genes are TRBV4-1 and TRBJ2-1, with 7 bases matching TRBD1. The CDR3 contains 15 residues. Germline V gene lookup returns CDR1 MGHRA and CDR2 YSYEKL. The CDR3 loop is CASGHRQGPYNEQFF. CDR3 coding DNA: TGCGCCAGCGGCCATAGACAGGGCCCCTACAATGAGCAGTTCTTC.

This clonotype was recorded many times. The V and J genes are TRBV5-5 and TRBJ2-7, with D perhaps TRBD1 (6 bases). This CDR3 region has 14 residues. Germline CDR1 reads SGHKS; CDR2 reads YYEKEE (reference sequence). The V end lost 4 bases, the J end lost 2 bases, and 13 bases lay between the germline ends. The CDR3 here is CASSARDTPYEQYF. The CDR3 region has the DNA TGTGCCAGCAGCGCCCGGGACACTCCCTACGAGCAGTACTTC.

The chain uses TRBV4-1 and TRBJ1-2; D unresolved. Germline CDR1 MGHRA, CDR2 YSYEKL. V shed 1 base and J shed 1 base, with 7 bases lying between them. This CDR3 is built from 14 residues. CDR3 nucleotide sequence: TGCGCCAGCAGCCAAGTTAACAGTAACTATGGCTACACCTTC. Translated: CASSQVNSNYGYTF.